The 31 T cell receptor beta chains in this list originate from one sample, sequenced in a study of human T cells and chemical hapten exposure. The time point here: pre-sensitization, week 0. Treatment in this sample: therapeutic diphenylcyclopropenone sensitization with weekly scalp DPC. TCRdb recomputed calls from the RACE reads with MiXCR, one row per CDR3 protein. This table has roughly 40,000 distinct CDR3 sequences, 10% appearing once. The sequences come from whole blood, collected in connection with sensitization to the hapten diphenylcyclopropenone (DPC). The receptors derive from a man aged 30 to 45 with alopecia areata. Some clones in this sample may be carry-over from other donors' samples.

This clonotype was detected many times. The chain is built from TRBV4-1 and TRBJ1-2; D remains unclear. The germline CDR1 and CDR2 sequences are MGHRA and YSYEKL. The CDR3 spans 14 residues. V was cut by 1 base and J by 4 bases, with 10 bases left in between. DNA of the CDR3: TGCGCCAGCAGCCAAGGGGCCCTCAGCTATGGCTACACCTTC. Translating gives CASSQGALSYGYTF.

This clonotype was seen more than once but under ten times. V usage is TRBV7-9 and J usage is TRBJ2-4; D remains unclear. The length of the CDR3 is 14 residues. Trimming cost V 5 bases and J 2 bases, with 10 bases left between them. Germline V gene data show CDR1 as SEHNR and CDR2 as FQNEAQ (reference sequence). CDR3 region: CASSHLETKNIQYF. The DNA of the CDR3 is TGTGCCAGCAGCCATCTCGAGACCAAAAACATTCAGTACTTC.

V usage is TRBV29-1 and J usage is TRBJ2-1; D gene uncertain. CDR1 and CDR2 from the germline V gene are SQVTM and ANQGSEA. The germline V and J ends were trimmed by 7 bases and 0 bases, with 10 bases remaining between them. The CDR3 runs to 13 residues. The chain's CDR3 is CSAGGSSYNEQFF. The DNA of the CDR3 is TGCAGCGCTGGTGGTAGCTCCTACAATGAGCAGTTCTTC.

This clonotype has a handful of counts. J is TRBJ2-1 and V is TRBV28; D could derive from TRBD1 or TRBD2 (5 bases each). Trimming removed 8 bases at V and 2 bases at J, with 19 bases between. The CDR3 spans 16 residues. Germline-derived CDR1 and CDR2 are MDHEN and SYDVKM. The CDR3 coding sequence is TGTGCCAGCCTAAATCGCGTGGGGGTTCCCTACAATGAGCAGTTCTTC. It specifies CASLNRVGVPYNEQFF.

This clonotype was detected ten times or more. V gene TRBV6-2 or TRBV6-3 combines with J gene TRBJ2-1; D is undetermined. V was clipped by 7 bases and J by 9 bases, with 13 bases between them. CDR3 length equals 12 residues. The V gene's germline CDR1 is MNHEY and CDR2 SVGEGT. CDR3 nucleotide sequence: TGTGCCAGCACGGAGCCCAACGGTGAGCAGTTCTTC. Translating gives CASTEPNGEQFF.

At least ten counts were recorded for this clonotype. This chain uses TRBV3-1 with TRBJ2-7; D is undetermined. Looked up from germline, CDR1 is LGHDT and CDR2 is YNNKEL (reference sequence). Trimming took off 5 bases at V and 0 bases at J, with 5 bases between the two ends. CDR3 size: 12 residues. For the CDR3, the DNA is TGTGCCAGCAGCATCAGCTCCTACGAGCAGTACTTC. Residues: CASSISSYEQYF.

This clonotype was counted only a few times. J is TRBJ2-4 and V is TRBV5-1; tentatively, D is TRBD2 (6 bases). The germline CDR1 and CDR2 sequences are SGHRS and YFSETQ. CDR3 length: 15 amino acids. V was shortened by 3 bases and J by 7 bases, with 17 bases between the two germline ends. CDR3 DNA: TGCGCCAGCAGCTCCTTATGGGACTCTCCGAACATTCAGTACTTC. Encoded protein: CASSSLWDSPNIQYF.

This clonotype came up many times. The gene calls are TRBV9 and TRBJ1-1; D might be TRBD1 (6 bases). V was cut by 4 bases and J by 0 bases, with 10 bases left in between. From germline, CDR1 is SGDLS and CDR2 YYNGEE. The CDR3 runs 14 residues. CDR3 sequence (DNA): TGTGCCAGCAGCCAGGGGACAATGAACACTGAAGCTTTCTTT. Translating gives CASSQGTMNTEAFF.

This clonotype was seen more than once but under ten times. The gene calls are TRBV6-1 and TRBJ2-7; the D gene is possibly TRBD2 (6 bases). Germline loops: CDR1 MNHNS, CDR2 SASEGT. The CDR3 sequence is 14 residues long. Trimming left V 4 bases short and J 6 bases short, with 16 bases between. The CDR3 loop is CASSGLVGVSEQYV. The CDR3 bases are TGTGCCAGCAGTGGACTAGTGGGGGTTAGCGAGCAGTACGTC.

Of note for this clonotype: A much larger clone differs by one base, so this may be a read error. This rearrangement joins TRBV28 to TRBJ2-4; 7 nucleotides align to TRBD1. V shed 6 bases and J 3 bases; nucleotides not matched to a gene: 8. CDR3 length: 15 residues. CDR1 and CDR2 (germline): MDHEN, SYDVKM. This CDR3 is CASRPPGTVKNIQYF. The CDR3 region has the DNA TGTGCCAGCAGGCCGCCCGGGACAGTCAAAAACATTCAGTACTTC.

The CDR3 DNA sequence: TGCAGTGCTAGTATCGTCACGGGTCAGCCCCAGCATTTT. It is translated as CSASIVTGQPQHF. V usage is TRBV20-1 and J usage is TRBJ1-5; D unclear. The germline V gene encodes CDR1 DFQATT and CDR2 SNEGSKA (reference sequence). The V end lost 3 bases, the J end lost 6 bases, and 12 bases lay between the germline ends. The CDR3 runs 13 residues.

V and J are TRBV11-2 and TRBJ2-1, with TRBD2 identical over 10 bases. V lost 5 bases to trimming and J lost 3 bases; unmatched junction nucleotides: 4. This CDR3 is 15 amino acids long. Germline V gene sequence: CDR1 SGHAT, CDR2 FQNNGV. CDR3 DNA sequence: TGTGCCAGCAGCATCGGACTAGCGGACTACAATGAGCAGTTCTTC. Translation gives CASSIGLADYNEQFF.

This sequence joins TRBV2 and TRBJ1-1; no firm D call. The germline V and J ends were trimmed by 6 bases and 0 bases, with 8 bases remaining between them. CDR1 is SNHLY and CDR2 is FYNNEI in the germline V gene. This CDR3 is 13 amino acids long. The CDR3 nucleotides are TGTGCCAGCAGGGTCGTAGTGAACACTGAAGCTTTCTTT. It yields the protein CASRVVVNTEAFF.

This clonotype appeared many times. V usage is TRBV3-1 and J usage is TRBJ1-4, with 8 bases that match TRBD1. This CDR3 is 16 amino acids long. The ends lost 1 base at V and 8 bases at J; junction bases unmatched: 9. Looked up from germline, CDR1 is LGHDT and CDR2 is YNNKEL (reference sequence). This chain's CDR3 is CASSQAAGTGPEKLFF. DNA for the CDR3: TGTGCCAGCAGCCAAGCCGCCGGGACAGGACCCGAAAAACTGTTTTTT.

This chain links TRBV6-6 with TRBJ1-4; no firm D call. In germline, CDR1 is MNHNY, CDR2 SVGAGI (reference sequence). The CDR3 has 15 residues. V lost 8 bases and J 0 bases, leaving 13 bases between the germline ends. The CDR3 sequence is CASRESGSTNEKLFF. The CDR3 DNA reads as TGTGCCAGCCGTGAATCCGGCTCAACTAATGAAAAACTGTTTTTT.

This clonotype was recorded a few times. This rearrangement joins TRBV9 to TRBJ1-5, with TRBD1 matching over 9 bases. The germline CDR1 and CDR2 sequences are SGDLS and YYNGEE. The V gene end was trimmed by 0 bases and the J gene end by 7 bases; junction bases not matched to a gene: 2. The CDR3 totals 14 residues. The CDR3 region is CASSVAGQGQPQHF. The CDR3 DNA is TGTGCCAGCAGCGTAGCGGGACAGGGCCAGCCCCAGCATTTT.

The chain joins TRBV7-9 to TRBJ2-2; maybe TRBD2 (5 bases). V lost 4 bases and J lost 7, with 16 bases in between. There are 15 residues in the CDR3. CDR1 SEHNR and CDR2 FQNEAQ come from the germline V gene (reference sequence). CDR3 region: CASSSPADDYGELFF. In DNA, the CDR3 is TGTGCCAGCAGCTCCCCGGCCGATGACTACGGGGAGCTGTTTTTT. The full variable domain, rest sourced from reference TRBV7-9 and TRBJ2-2, is DTGVSQNPRHKITKRGQNVTFRCDPISEHNRLYWYRQTLGQGPEFLTYFQNEAQLEKSRLLSDRFSAERPKGSFSTLEIQRTEQGDSAMYLCASSSPADDYGELFFGEGSRLTVL.

The V and J genes are TRBV7-9 and TRBJ2-3; unclear D gene. The CDR3 is 13 amino acids. Between the trimmed V and J ends, which lost 4 bases and 3 bases, there was a span of 8 bases. Germline CDR1 and CDR2: SEHNR and FQNEAQ (reference sequence). The CDR3 loop is CASSSNPTDTQYF. The CDR3 region has the DNA TGTGCCAGCAGCTCCAACCCTACAGATACGCAGTATTTT.

V usage is TRBV18 and J usage is TRBJ1-5, with 9 bases matching TRBD1. The CDR3 runs to 18 residues. The germline V gene encodes CDR1 KGHSH and CDR2 LQKENI. V lost 3 bases to trimming and J lost 3 bases; unmatched junction nucleotides: 12. CDR3 residues: CASSPDRQGTGINQPQHF. The DNA of the CDR3 is TGTGCCAGCTCACCGGATAGACAAGGGACAGGGATCAATCAGCCCCAGCATTTT. The entire variable domain, with the rest obtained from reference TRBV18 and TRBJ1-5, is as follows: NAGVMQNPRHLVRRRGQEARLRCSPMKGHSHVYWYRQLPEEGLKFMVYLQKENIIDESGMPKERFSAEFPKEGPSILRIQQVVRGDSAAYFCASSPDRQGTGINQPQHFGDGTRLSIL.

Ten or more counts support this clonotype. The chain links TRBV4-1 to TRBJ2-3; 8 bases match TRBD2. The V and J ends lost 1 base and 4 bases, in that order; junction bases with no gene match: 4. Germline V CDR1 and CDR2: MGHRA, YSYEKL. This CDR3 has 15 amino acids. The CDR3 region has the DNA TGCGCCAGCAGCCAAGTGCTGACTAGCGCAGATACGCAGTATTTT. Its translation: CASSQVLTSADTQYF.

The rearrangement links TRBV5-1 to TRBJ1-5; 8 bases are a match to TRBD1. This CDR3 region has 15 residues. Germline loops: CDR1 SGHRS, CDR2 YFSETQ. Trimming cost V 0 bases and J 4 bases; bases outside gene matches: 3. CDR3 sequence reads: CASSLDWTGNQPQHF. CDR3 sequence (DNA): TGCGCCAGCAGCTTGGATTGGACAGGGAATCAGCCCCAGCATTTT.

This clonotype has ten or more counts. The chain carries TRBV10-3 and TRBJ2-2, with 8 bases matching TRBD1. The V gene's germline CDR1 is ENHRY and CDR2 SYGVKD. This CDR3 has 14 residues. The trim removed 6 bases at V and 4 bases at J, leaving 4 bases unmatched. DNA for the CDR3: TGTGCCATCAGGGCGACAGGGGCCACCGGGGAGCTGTTTTTT. It translates to CAIRATGATGELFF.

This chain connects TRBV18 to TRBJ1-5; perhaps TRBD1 as D (5 bases). There are 14 residues in the CDR3. CDR1 is KGHSH, CDR2 LQKENI, per germline. V was trimmed by 4 bases and J by 4 bases, leaving 11 bases between them. CDR3 residues: CASSLNGGNQPQHF. The CDR3 DNA reads as TGTGCCAGCTCACTAAATGGGGGAAATCAGCCCCAGCATTTT. The whole variable domain, remainder taken from reference TRBV18 and TRBJ1-5, is NAGVMQNPRHLVRRRGQEARLRCSPMKGHSHVYWYRQLPEEGLKFMVYLQKENIIDESGMPKERFSAEFPKEGPSILRIQQVVRGDSAAYFCASSLNGGNQPQHFGDGTRLSIL.

There are many counts of this clonotype. The rearrangement links TRBV9 to TRBJ1-6; D unresolved. In germline, CDR1 is SGDLS, CDR2 YYNGEE. The CDR3 loop spans 14 amino acids. V was pared by 2 bases and J by 7 bases, with 10 bases between. CDR3 in amino acids: CASSVNWGNSPLHF. As DNA, the CDR3 is TGTGCCAGCAGCGTTAACTGGGGAAATTCACCCCTCCACTTT.

This clonotype was found many times. The chain links TRBV9 to TRBJ1-2; a weak D match, TRBD1 (5 bases). V lost 0 bases and J lost 4, with 13 bases in between. This CDR3 has 15 amino acids. Germline loops: CDR1 SGDLS, CDR2 YYNGEE. In nucleotides, the CDR3 is TGTGCCAGCAGCGTAGATGCGGGGCGCAGCTATGGCTACACCTTC. The encoded protein is CASSVDAGRSYGYTF.

The chain is built from TRBV7-8 and TRBJ2-1; 8 bases agree with TRBD2. The V segment lost 2 bases and the J segment 0 bases; nucleotides outside the gene matches: 6. The CDR3 runs 17 residues. Germline lookup yields CDR1 SGHVS and CDR2 FQNEAQ. CDR3 region: CASSLPPSGSSYNEQFF. The CDR3 coding sequence is TGTGCCAGCAGCTTACCACCAAGCGGGAGCTCCTACAATGAGCAGTTCTTC.

The chain carries TRBV5-4 and TRBJ2-6; D possibly corresponds to TRBD1 (6 bases). Trimming removed 2 bases at V and 8 bases at J, with 8 bases between. The CDR3 covers 13 residues. Germline values: CDR1 SGHNT, CDR2 YYREEE (reference sequence). CDR3 bases: TGTGCCAGCAGCTTCCAGGGGACCAACGTCCTGACTTTC. Translating gives CASSFQGTNVLTF.

The chain links TRBV20-1 to TRBJ1-6; possible D gene TRBD1, 6 bases. Trimming shortened V by 1 base and J by 0 bases, and 7 bases separated the two germline ends. The CDR3 has 15 amino acids. Germline CDR1 is DFQATT and CDR2 is SNEGSKA (reference sequence). CDR3 region: CSARAGDSYNSPLHF. CDR3 DNA sequence: TGCAGTGCTAGAGCAGGGGACTCCTATAATTCACCCCTCCACTTT.

This clonotype was counted between two and nine times. The V call is TRBV4-1, the J call TRBJ2-5; the match to TRBD1 covers 7 bases. The CDR3 covers 17 residues. With 0 bases clipped from V and 5 bases from J, the junction kept 12 bases outside the gene matches. The germline CDR1 and CDR2 sequences are MGHRA and YSYEKL. The CDR3 protein is CASSQDLTGAQRETQYF. As DNA, the CDR3 is TGCGCCAGCAGCCAAGATTTAACAGGGGCGCAAAGGGAGACCCAGTACTTC.

This clonotype appeared many times. V is TRBV12-3 or TRBV12-4 and J is TRBJ1-5, with D perhaps matching TRBD1 (6 bases). V lost 5 bases, J lost 0 bases, and 11 bases lay in between. The CDR3 covers 15 residues. CDR3 in DNA: TGTGCCAGCAGTCCCGGACAGCTTAGCAATCAGCCCCAGCATTTT. This sequence encodes CASSPGQLSNQPQHF.

This clonotype was seen ten or more times. The V gene is TRBV18, the J gene TRBJ1-4; D not certain. The CDR3 runs 15 residues. Trimming cost V 0 bases and J 8 bases, with 13 bases left between them. Germline V gives CDR1 KGHSH, CDR2 LQKENI. The CDR3 DNA sequence: TGTGCCAGCTCACCACCCGGGAGGAAGCGGGAAAAACTGTTTTTT. This translates into CASSPPGRKREKLFF.